Listed here is a single T cell receptor (beta chain). The source of the sample is a study of blood T cell repertoires in COVID-19. Study-wide background: Italy, Spain and the United States were the sources of the convalescent and acute COVID-19 samples. PBMCs, B-cell-depleted T cells, or T cells were the source of the cDNA or gDNA that made up the material.

The germline gives CDR1 SGHRS, CDR2 YFSETQ. With 2 bases removed from V and 11 bases from J, the gap between germline ends came to 20 bases. This CDR3 contains 16 residues. How the authors handled the data: Reference gene primer amplification yielded estimated nucleated cell counts. TCRdb's table, derived via immunoSEQ multiplex PCR, lists solely in-frame clones and lacks some. V, J and clone size reflect that table, while D and trimming were determined from the DNA. Among approximately 36,000 clones listed, about 88% were seen once. Material for sequencing was peripheral blood. This sequence joins TRBV5-1 and TRBJ1-6; TRBD1 is a possible D gene (6 bases). The TCR sequence derives from a human donor in a cohort sampled during active COVID-19. The CDR3 spells CASSFLTGSDSTPLHF. The CDR3 nucleotides read TGCGCCAGCAGCTTCCTTACAGGGTCGGACTCGACACCCCTCCACTTT. The complete variable domain, with remaining parts taken from reference TRBV5-1 and TRBJ1-6, reads KAGVTQTPRYLIKTRGQQVTLSCSPISGHRSVSWYQQTPGQGLQFLFEYFSETQRNKGNFPGRFSGRQFSNSRSEMNVSTLELGDSALYLCASSFLTGSDSTPLHFGNGTRLTVT.